These 22 T cell receptor beta chains came from one sample sequenced in a study of identical twins. TCRdb reprocessed the 5' RACE reads via MiXCR and lists one record per CDR3 protein. The sample holds about 1.7 million distinct CDR3 sequences, 32% seen once. The sample was cord blood. These receptors were collected from a newborn girl in good health.

The J gene is TRBJ1-2, the V gene TRBV6-6; 7 nucleotides agree with TRBD1. The germline gives CDR1 MNHNY, CDR2 SVGAGI (reference sequence). This CDR3 has 14 residues. Trimming took 0 bases from V and 2 from J; bases not matched to a gene: 0. CDR3 sequence (DNA): TGTGCCAGCAGTTACTCGGACAGGAACTATGGCTACACCTTC. It translates to CASSYSDRNYGYTF.

Worth noting for this clonotype: Germline is not matched at one junction end, which may reflect a read error. This sequence joins TRBV12-3 or TRBV12-4 and TRBJ2-1; D possibly matches TRBD1 or TRBD2 (5 bases each). The CDR3 spans 14 residues. The CDR3 loop reads CACSLASGYNEQFF. CDR3 DNA sequence: TGTGCCTGCAGTTTAGCGTCAGGGTACAATGAGCAGTTCTTC.

The chain joins TRBV10-3 to TRBJ2-4; 10 bases agree with TRBD2. TRBJ2-7 matches the DNA end more closely, so the J call is doubtful. CDR3 length: 13 amino acids. Germline CDR1 reads ENHRY; CDR2 reads SYGVKD. CDR3 DNA sequence: TGTGCCATCAGAGGGACTAGCGAGGGCGAGCAGTACTTC. This encodes CAIRGTSEGEQYF.

The gene calls are TRBV5-1 and TRBJ1-6; 8 nucleotides line up with TRBD1. This CDR3 comprises 17 residues. Germline loops: CDR1 SGHRS, CDR2 YFSETQ. The trim removed 4 bases at V and 0 bases at J, leaving 6 bases unmatched. The CDR3 sequence is CASSPWDRSSYNSPLHF. The CDR3, as DNA: TGCGCCAGCAGCCCATGGGACAGGAGCTCCTATAATTCACCCCTCCACTTT.

This clonotype was picked up a small number of times. The chain recombines TRBV5-6 with TRBJ2-5, with unresolved D. Germline values: CDR1 SGHDT, CDR2 YYEEEE. V lost 0 bases and J 3 bases, leaving 6 bases between the germline ends. The CDR3 runs 13 residues. The chain's CDR3 is CASSLVLEETQYF. The CDR3 nucleotides are TGTGCCAGCAGCTTGGTTCTCGAAGAGACCCAGTACTTC. Drawing the rest from reference TRBV5-6 and TRBJ2-5, the complete variable domain is DAGVTQSPTHLIKTRGQQVTLRCSPKSGHDTVSWYQQALGQGPQFIFQYYEEEERQRGNFPDRFSGHQFPNYSSELNVNALLLGDSALYLCASSLVLEETQYFGPGTRLLVL.

V usage is TRBV7-9 and J usage is TRBJ2-1, with TRBD1 identical over 10 bases. CDR1 is SEHNR, CDR2 FQNEAQ, per germline (reference sequence). J was trimmed by 6 bases and V by 8 bases; bases with no gene match: 7. This CDR3 spans 14 amino acids. Written as DNA, the CDR3 is TGTGCCAGCGGCTCCGGACAGGGGGGCAATGAGCAGTTCTTC. Translating gives CASGSGQGGNEQFF.

J is TRBJ1-4 and V is TRBV28; D is possibly TRBD1 (5 bases). Germline V lookup: CDR1 MDHEN, CDR2 SYDVKM. V lost 2 bases and J lost 7, with 14 bases in between. The CDR3 is 15 amino acids. The CDR3 sequence: CASSLIERGREKLFF. The CDR3 DNA sequence: TGTGCCAGCAGTTTAATTGAAAGGGGCCGTGAAAAACTGTTTTTT.

This sequence joins TRBV6-6 and TRBJ2-5; 7 nucleotides match TRBD2. The J segment lost 4 bases and the V segment lost 6 bases, leaving 8 bases of the junction unmatched. This CDR3 region has 14 residues. Looked up from germline, CDR1 is MNHNY and CDR2 is SVGAGI (reference sequence). The CDR3 DNA reads TGTGCCAGCAGGGAGGGGACTACTCCAGAGACCCAGTACTTC. This encodes CASREGTTPETQYF.

This clonotype has a count of ten or more. This chain uses TRBV20-1 with TRBJ2-3; 7 bases fit TRBD2. The CDR3 extends over 14 amino acids. CDR1 and CDR2 (germline): DFQATT, SNEGSKA (reference sequence). J gave up 2 bases and V 3 bases, and 5 bases lay outside the gene matches. CDR3 bases: TGCAGTGCTAGGGGGAGGGCTAACACAGATACGCAGTATTTT. Translation gives CSARGRANTDTQYF.

V usage is TRBV12-3 or TRBV12-4 and J usage is TRBJ1-6, with 7 bases matching TRBD1. This CDR3 comprises 16 residues. V lost 6 bases and J lost 7; bases outside the gene matches: 12. CDR3 DNA: TGTGCCAGCAGCAGAAACCCGGGACAGCCAAATTCACCCCTCCACTTT. It specifies CASSRNPGQPNSPLHF.

This chain connects TRBV27 to TRBJ2-7; 9 nucleotides match TRBD1. Germline V CDR1 and CDR2: MNHEY, SMNVEV (reference sequence). The CDR3 totals 16 residues. The J segment lost 3 bases and the V segment lost 1 base, leaving 7 bases of the junction unmatched. CDR3 in amino acids: CASSLLGTGMRYEQYF. As DNA, the CDR3 is TGTGCCAGCAGTTTATTGGGGACAGGGATGCGCTACGAGCAGTACTTC.

This clonotype was found a few times. The chain carries TRBV11-2 and TRBJ2-7; D gene unclear. Germline CDR1 is SGHAT and CDR2 is FQNNGV. V was cut by 0 bases and J by 7 bases, with 16 bases left in between. The CDR3 runs to 15 residues. CDR3 residues: CASSLDRAGYNEQYF. The CDR3 DNA is TGTGCCAGCAGCTTAGACCGGGCCGGGTACAATGAGCAGTACTTC.

The chain is built from TRBV4-2 and TRBJ2-5, with 10 bases lining up with TRBD2. The length of the CDR3 is 16 residues. Germline V gene lookup returns CDR1 LGHNA and CDR2 YNFKEQ. The V segment lost 6 bases and the J segment 11 bases; nucleotides outside the gene matches: 18. The CDR3: CASSPERGGQDNEQYF. The CDR3 DNA reads TGTGCCAGCAGTCCTGAGCGGGGGGGCCAGGACAATGAGCAGTACTTC.

This clonotype turned up a few times. CDR3: CASSAQGGGSYGYTF. CDR3 DNA: TGTGCCAGCAGTGCCCAGGGGGGGGGGTCATATGGCTACACCTTC. The V gene is TRBV25-1, the J gene TRBJ1-2, with TRBD1 identical over 7 bases. This CDR3 has 15 residues. Germline lookup yields CDR1 MGHDK and CDR2 SYGVNS. J gave up 5 bases and V 4 bases, and 10 bases lay outside the gene matches.

The V call is TRBV7-2, the J call TRBJ2-3; maybe TRBD2 (5 bases). Germline CDR1 SGHTA, CDR2 FQGNSA. The CDR3 contains 14 residues. The V and J ends lost 5 bases and 3 bases respectively, with 12 bases between them. CDR3 nucleotides: TGTGCCAGCAGCGTCGACACGGGGACAGATACGCAGTATTTT. Its translation is CASSVDTGTDTQYF.

The chain recombines TRBV5-6 with TRBJ1-5; 9 bases fit TRBD1. Germline CDR1 is SGHDT and CDR2 is YYEEEE. Losses at the gene ends were 2 bases for V and 3 bases for J; bases not matched to a gene: 6. This CDR3 has 16 amino acids. CDR3 DNA: TGTGCCAGCAGCTTTTCCCGGACAGGGGACAATCAGCCCCAGCATTTT. Translated: CASSFSRTGDNQPQHF. Full variable domain (remainder filled in from reference TRBV5-6 and TRBJ1-5): DAGVTQSPTHLIKTRGQQVTLRCSPKSGHDTVSWYQQALGQGPQFIFQYYEEEERQRGNFPDRFSGHQFPNYSSELNVNALLLGDSALYLCASSFSRTGDNQPQHFGDGTRLSIL.

This clonotype was observed a handful of times. The chain carries TRBV3-1 and TRBJ2-3; D possibly corresponds to TRBD2 (5 bases). CDR3 length equals 15 residues. From germline, CDR1 is LGHDT and CDR2 YNNKEL (reference sequence). V was trimmed by 0 bases and J by 9 bases, leaving 16 bases between them. This CDR3 is CASSQDPRTPTTQYF. For the CDR3, the DNA is TGTGCCAGCAGCCAAGACCCTCGGACTCCGACCACGCAGTATTTT.

This clonotype was observed a few times. The chain couples TRBV4-1 to TRBJ2-3; the match to TRBD2 covers 8 bases. There are 14 residues in the CDR3. V lost 6 bases and J lost 5; bases outside the gene matches: 7. CDR1 and CDR2 from the germline V gene are MGHRA and YSYEKL. The CDR3 bases are TGCGCCAGCAGGTTTGCGGGGGGTGAAGATACGCAGTATTTT. This codes for CASRFAGGEDTQYF.

This chain links TRBV12-3 or TRBV12-4 with TRBJ1-6, with a weak D call TRBD1 (6 bases). Trimming took off 5 bases at V and 0 bases at J, with 20 bases between the two ends. There are 19 residues in the CDR3. CDR3 in amino acids: CASSRVVRGLSSYNSPLHF. DNA for the CDR3: TGTGCCAGCAGTCGTGTTGTCAGGGGACTAAGCTCCTATAATTCACCCCTCCACTTT.

The V call is TRBV5-1, the J call TRBJ1-1; no clear D. CDR1 SGHRS and CDR2 YFSETQ come from the germline V gene. Trimming shortened V by 0 bases and J by 3 bases, and 15 bases separated the two germline ends. There are 16 residues in the CDR3. The CDR3 region is CASSLVSALWYTEAFF. CDR3 bases: TGCGCCAGCAGCTTGGTCTCCGCCCTCTGGTACACTGAAGCTTTCTTT.

The chain links TRBV20-1 to TRBJ2-1; 9 positions agree with TRBD2. Germline V gene data show CDR1 as DFQATT and CDR2 as SNEGSKA (reference sequence). V was pared by 1 base and J by 5 bases, with 6 bases of the junction left unmatched. The CDR3 contains 15 residues. As DNA, the CDR3 is TGCAGTGCTAGAGGAGGGACTAGCTCGCACAATGAGCAGTTCTTC. This sequence encodes CSARGGTSSHNEQFF.

This clonotype was counted many times. The chain employs TRBV6-6 and TRBJ2-7, with D tentatively TRBD2 (6 bases). V gave up 5 bases and J gave up 3 bases, with 17 bases separating them. CDR1 and CDR2 from the germline V gene are MNHNY and SVGAGI (reference sequence). This CDR3 has 15 amino acids. The CDR3 is CASSRGGAKLYEQYF. In nucleotides, the CDR3 is TGTGCCAGCAGTAGGGGAGGTGCAAAGCTCTACGAGCAGTACTTC.